This TCR beta chain was observed in a study of blood T cell repertoires in COVID-19. Study-level information: Acute and convalescent COVID-19 samples came from the United States, Italy and Spain.

The V and J ends lost 1 base and 8 bases respectively, with 20 bases between them. CDR1 is MNHEY, CDR2 SMNVEV, per germline (reference sequence). The CDR3 loop spans 16 amino acids. Per the original methods: For nucleated cells, counts were estimated from reference gene primer amplification. Clones were sequenced by immunoSEQ multiplex PCR, and TCRdb holds only the in-frame ones, with some missing. D and trimming were read from the DNA, whereas the V and J calls and clone size are those reported in that table. Counted here are approximately 340,000 clones, roughly 90% occurring once; the ten biggest clones make up around 0.86%. Cohort placement rested on clinical history that participants reported themselves.

The clonotype was recovered from a woman aged 40 to 50 who had been exposed to COVID-19. The chain employs TRBV27 and TRBJ1-2; D might be TRBD1 (5 bases). The material sequenced was PBMCs or T cells enriched from blood (not recorded which). CDR3 nucleotide sequence: TGTGCCAGCAGTTTATACCCAGGGATCAATATTTGGGGCTACACCTTC. This translates into CASSLYPGINIWGYTF.